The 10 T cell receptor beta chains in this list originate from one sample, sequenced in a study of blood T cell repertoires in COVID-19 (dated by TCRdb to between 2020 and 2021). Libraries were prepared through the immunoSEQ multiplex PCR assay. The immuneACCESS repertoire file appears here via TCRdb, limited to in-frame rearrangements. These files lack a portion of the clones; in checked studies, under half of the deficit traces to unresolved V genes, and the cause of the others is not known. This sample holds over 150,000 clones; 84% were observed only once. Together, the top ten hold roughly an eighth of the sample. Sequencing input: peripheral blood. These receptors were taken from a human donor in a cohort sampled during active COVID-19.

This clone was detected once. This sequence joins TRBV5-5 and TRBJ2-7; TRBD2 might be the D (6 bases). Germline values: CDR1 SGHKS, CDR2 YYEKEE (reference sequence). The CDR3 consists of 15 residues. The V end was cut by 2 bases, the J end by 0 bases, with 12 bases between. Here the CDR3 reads CASSLGGTSSYEQYF. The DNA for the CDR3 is TGTGCCAGCAGCTTAGGAGGGACGAGCTCCTACGAGCAGTACTTC.

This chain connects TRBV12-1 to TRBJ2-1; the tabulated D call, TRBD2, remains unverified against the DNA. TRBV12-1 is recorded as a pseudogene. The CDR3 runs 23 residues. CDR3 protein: CASTYTSVAGGPRETGSYNEQFF. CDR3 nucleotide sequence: TGTGCCAGCACCTACACCTCGGTAGCGGGAGGGCCGAGGGAAACGGGGTCCTACAATGAGCAGTTCTTC.

The CDR3 region has the DNA TGTGCCAGCAGCTTAACAGGGTTGAGAGGAAACACCATATATTTT. Amino acids: CASSLTGLRGNTIYF. V gene TRBV7-8 combines with J gene TRBJ1-3; D is perhaps TRBD1 (6 bases). The V gene lost 2 bases and the J gene lost 4 bases, with 12 bases spanning the gap. The CDR3 consists of 15 residues. Germline V gene lookup returns CDR1 SGHVS and CDR2 FQNEAQ.

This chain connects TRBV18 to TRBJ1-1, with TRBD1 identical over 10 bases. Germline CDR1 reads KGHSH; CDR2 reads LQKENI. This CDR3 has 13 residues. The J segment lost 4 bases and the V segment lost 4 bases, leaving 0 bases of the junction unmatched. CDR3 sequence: CASSRDRGTEAFF. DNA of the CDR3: TGTGCCAGCTCACGGGACAGGGGCACTGAAGCTTTCTTT.

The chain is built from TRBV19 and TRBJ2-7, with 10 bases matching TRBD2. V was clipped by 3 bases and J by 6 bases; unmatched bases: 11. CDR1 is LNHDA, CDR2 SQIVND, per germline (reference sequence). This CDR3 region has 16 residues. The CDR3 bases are TGTGCCAGTAGTATCTTGGCTAGCGGGGGTCGGGTCGAGCAGTACTTC. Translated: CASSILASGGRVEQYF.

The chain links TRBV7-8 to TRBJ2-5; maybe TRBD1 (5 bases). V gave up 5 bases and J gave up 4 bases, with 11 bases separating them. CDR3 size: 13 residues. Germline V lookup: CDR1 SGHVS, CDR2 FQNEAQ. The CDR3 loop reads CASSRDSTETQYF. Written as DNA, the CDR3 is TGTGCCAGCAGCCGCGACAGTACAGAGACCCAGTACTTC.

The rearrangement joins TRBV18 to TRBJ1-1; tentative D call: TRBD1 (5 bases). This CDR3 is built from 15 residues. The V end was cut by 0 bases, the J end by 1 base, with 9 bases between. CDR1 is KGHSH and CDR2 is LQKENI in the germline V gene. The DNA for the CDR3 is TGTGCCAGCTCACCACCCGGGGGGAGGAACACTGAAGCTTTCTTT. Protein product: CASSPPGGRNTEAFF.

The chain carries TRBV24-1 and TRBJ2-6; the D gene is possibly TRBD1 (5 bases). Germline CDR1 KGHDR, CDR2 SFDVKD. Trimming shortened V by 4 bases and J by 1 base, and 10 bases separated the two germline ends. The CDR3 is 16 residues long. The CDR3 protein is CATSESRVSGANVLTF. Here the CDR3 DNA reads TGTGCCACCAGTGAGTCCAGGGTATCTGGGGCCAACGTCCTGACTTTC.

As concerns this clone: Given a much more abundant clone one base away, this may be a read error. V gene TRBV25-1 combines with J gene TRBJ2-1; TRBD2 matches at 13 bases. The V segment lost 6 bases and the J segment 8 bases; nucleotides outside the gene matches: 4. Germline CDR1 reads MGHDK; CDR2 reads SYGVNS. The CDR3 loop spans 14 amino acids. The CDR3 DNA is TGTGCCAGCAGCGGACTAGCGGGAGCTGATGAGCAGTTCTTC. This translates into CASSGLAGADEQFF.

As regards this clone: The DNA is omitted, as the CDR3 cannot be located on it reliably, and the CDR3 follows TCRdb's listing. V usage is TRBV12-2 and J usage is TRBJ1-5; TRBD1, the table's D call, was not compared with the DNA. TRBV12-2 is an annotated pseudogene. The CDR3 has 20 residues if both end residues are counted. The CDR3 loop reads CASHLRYSPSILVIPQPQHF.